This T cell receptor beta chain was sequenced in a study of T cells in Graves' hyperthyroidism and ophthalmopathy. TCR beta CDR3 region amplification was performed from RNA transcripts. A first-round RT-PCR of the TCR CDR3 used the HTBI primer set. TCRdb reprocessed the multiplex PCR reads via MiXCR and lists one record per CDR3 protein. The sample lists a few hundred thousand distinct CDR3 sequences, 15% to 19% occurring once. Fresh peripheral blood, less than 11 ml of it, supplied the PBMCs. The CDR3 sequence is 15 residues long. Per the germline V gene, CDR1 is SGHKS and CDR2 is YYEKEE (reference sequence). With 2 bases removed from V and 0 bases from J, the gap between germline ends came to 10 bases.

The rearrangement joins TRBV5-5 to TRBJ2-3; D might be TRBD2 (6 bases). This sequence originates from a woman in her 30s with Graves' hyperthyroidism. Sequencing was performed on blood. The CDR3 DNA sequence: TGTGCCAGCAGCTTAGACGGGAGCAGCACAGATACGCAGTATTTT. Translated, it gives CASSLDGSSTDTQYF.